Reported below is one TCR beta chain. Its target antigen remains unknown. Base qualities were left out, and no much larger clone turns up one base away. Amplification of TCR beta CDR3 regions was carried out from RNA transcripts. The first round of RT-PCR for the TCR CDR3 was performed with the HTBI primer set and the Qiagen OneStep RT-PCR kit. The libraries were constructed in a second round of multiplex PCR and then size-selected and purified. The libraries were sequenced on an Illumina HiSeq2000 using paired-end 100 bp reads. As for the original processing: Raw data were processed with SOAPnuke, discarding reads with adapters, uncalled bases, mean Phred below 15, or no exact constant-primer or identifier match. COPE v1.2.5 was used to merge high-quality paired reads, and clonotypes were defined as unique nucleotide sequences. Clonotypes were aligned to IMGT TRBV, TRBD and TRBJ reference segments using MiTCR v1.1. Analysis was restricted to V-J combinations with a frequency above 0.0001, which covered about 99% of repertoires. A TCS score was defined as the ratio of F50 (clonal expansion) to E x V (chaos), with BLOSUM62-based TCRdist applied between CDR3 peptides within each V-J. Welch's t-statistics and random forest reduced around 550 V-J features to about 13, which were used in a naive Bayes classifier (R e1071). The similarity between thyroid and blood repertoires was quantified using the Morisita-Horn index. TCRdb ran its own pipeline on the public reads, namely fastp trimming at Q25 and MiXCR clone calling, and kept in-frame beta chains. Merged by CDR3 protein, the rows form single entries marked with the most common genes and DNA. These V and J calls rely on TCRdb rather than the paper's analysis. The sample includes around 800,000 distinct CDR3 sequences, with more than 30% observed a single time. Of the sample, 7.5% to 9.5% is held by the ten largest clones.

This specimen comes from a study of T cells in Graves' hyperthyroidism and ophthalmopathy (dated by TCRdb to between 2017 and 2020). Concerning the study at large: Peripheral blood was collected at initial diagnosis, before any treatment. The roughly 91 discovery patients were randomly divided into training and test sets at a 7:3 ratio. Whether ophthalmopathy could be predicted prospectively was tested in an independent validation cohort made up of about 18 hyperthyroidism patients plus 17 patients who later progressed to ophthalmopathy. To identify TCR V-J signatures that set the groups apart, the researchers used a discovery cohort of approximately 98 patients, made up of under 50 with Graves' ophthalmopathy and 57 with stable Graves' hyperthyroidism. After blood sampling, hyperthyroidism patients were treated with methimazole at a starting dose of 30 mg daily, and ophthalmopathy patients were treated with high-dose intravenous methylprednisolone. Thyroid tissue and blood T-cell repertoires from more than five Graves' hyperthyroidism patients were also compared in the study. According to the paper, TCR Vbeta CDR3 sequencing was carried out on 120 to 150 peripheral blood samples, which came from approximately 43 ophthalmopathy, some 73 hyperthyroidism and some 17 progressor patients.

Stable Graves' hyperthyroidism was defined as no progression to ophthalmopathy during 18 months of follow-up. Hyperthyroidism patients were newly diagnosed, with disease duration under 2 months, and aged 18 to 65 years. Exclusion was applied to patients with uncontrolled infections, other autoimmune diseases, pregnancy or lactation. Diagnoses were based on clinical symptoms, serum thyroxine and TRAb, thyroid ultrasound and orbital computed tomography. Ficoll-Paque density gradient centrifugation was used to isolate PBMCs from about 10 ml of fresh peripheral blood. Trizol reagent was used to extract total RNA, and RNA quality was then checked on an Agilent 2100 Bioanalyzer. In the germline V gene, CDR1 corresponds to MGHDK and CDR2 to SYGVNS. The CDR3 has 16 amino acids, counting the end cysteine and phenylalanine. Only the CDR3 part of the read is kept: 48 bases, read in frame from the first base. After removal of 3 bases from V and 0 bases from J, the junction retains 2 bases not matched to a gene.

Study-level results and caveats: No statistical method was used to set the sample size in advance, and investigators knew the group allocation. A 13 V-J signature model separated ophthalmopathy from stable hyperthyroidism, with roughly 88% sensitivity and just under 84% specificity in cross-validation and 80%/75% in testing. In validation, the model predicted progression to ophthalmopathy with over 65% sensitivity and over 72% specificity, a median of 6.5 months before onset. Most expanded thyroid clonotypes (frequency above 0.001) were also detected in blood, a finding suggesting that blood repertoires may reflect thyroid immune responses.

The TCR was taken from a man aged 18 to 30 with Graves' hyperthyroidism. The chain employs TRBV25-1 and TRBJ2-7, with TRBD2 identical over 13 junction bases. Sequenced sample: blood. CDR3 reads: CASSEGLAGHSYEQYF. The nucleotide sequence reads TGTGCCAGCAGTGAGGGACTAGCGGGGCACTCCTACGAGCAGTACTTC.